The T cell receptor (beta chain) under discussion was sequenced for a study of graft-versus-host responses after intestinal transplantation. Study as a whole: Recipients got multivisceral, liver-intestinal, or isolated intestinal transplants. Study-wide findings and caveats: Elevated graft-versus-host to host-versus-graft clonal ratios in allografts were recorded for patients with graft-donor T cell macrochimerism. Early after transplant, HvG declines were associated with peak levels of circulating GvH clones.

The CDR3 covers 13 residues. Germline V gene data show CDR1 as MDHEN and CDR2 as SYDVKM. V was pared by 5 bases and J by 2 bases, with 10 bases between. Only in-frame clones appear in the TCRdb table, and some are missing; sequencing was by immunoSEQ multiplex PCR. The sample lists tens of thousands of clones, about two fifths occurring once. Co-plated with 200,000 CFSE-labeled responder cells were 200,000 irradiated, violet-dye-labeled stimulator cells. Proliferating CFSE-low CD3+CD4+ and CD3+CD8+ responders were sorted after the reaction. The TCR was taken from a human patient who was an organ donor for intestinal transplantation. Sequencing was performed on alloreactive CD8+ T cells from a mixed lymphocyte reaction culture, taken before transplantation. The subset here: CFSE-low proliferating T cells sorted from approximately 6-day pre-transplant mixed lymphocyte reaction (GvH or HvG direction). The genes are TRBV28 and TRBJ2-7; tentatively, D is TRBD1 or TRBD2 (5 bases each). Here the CDR3 DNA reads TGTGCCAGCAGTCTCGGGGACCCCTACGAGCAGTACTTC. Protein product: CASSLGDPYEQYF.